The clone carrying this TCR beta chain has a handful of counts. What it binds is unknown. No conserved phenylalanine or tryptophan ends this CDR3, so it is likely a read error. The DNA is left out, because the CDR3 cannot be placed on it with certainty; the CDR3 is given as TCRdb lists it. The sample originates from a study of T cells after yellow fever vaccination. General observations from the study: Most clones from primary vaccination resurfaced after the booster (roughly 96% CD4, around 90% CD8). Repertoires obtained by FACS sorting could include abundant clonotypes that entered as contaminants from the bulk population. Compared with primary, the secondary response was weaker and peaked at day 5, not 15.

TCRdb re-derived calls from the 5' RACE reads in MiXCR, one entry per CDR3 protein. In the table there are approximately 350,000 distinct CDR3 sequences, 11% of which are singletons. CDR1 and CDR2 (germline): GTSNPN, SVGIG (reference sequence). The CDR3 totals 15 residues, both ends included. V and J are TRBV30 and TRBJ2-1; no DNA check was done on the table's D call, TRBD2. Sample: PBMCs, taken on the day of the first yellow fever vaccination. This sequence originates from a man aged 18-30 years who received the YFV17D yellow fever vaccine. The CDR3 loop is CAWSVQRGGLAPVSI.